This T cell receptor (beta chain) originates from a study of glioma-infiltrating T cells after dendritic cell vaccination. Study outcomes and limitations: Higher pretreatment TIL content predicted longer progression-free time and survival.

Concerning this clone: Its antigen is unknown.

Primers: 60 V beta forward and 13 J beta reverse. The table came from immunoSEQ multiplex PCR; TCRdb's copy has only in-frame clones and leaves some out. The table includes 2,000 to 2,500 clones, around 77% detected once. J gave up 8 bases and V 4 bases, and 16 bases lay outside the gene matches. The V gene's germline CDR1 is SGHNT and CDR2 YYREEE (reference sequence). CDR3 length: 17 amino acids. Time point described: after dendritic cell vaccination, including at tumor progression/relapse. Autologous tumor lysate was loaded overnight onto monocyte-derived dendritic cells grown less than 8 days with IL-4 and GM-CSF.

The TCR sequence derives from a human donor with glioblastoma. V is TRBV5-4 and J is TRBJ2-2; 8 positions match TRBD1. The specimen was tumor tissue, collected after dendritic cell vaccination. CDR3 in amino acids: CASSRAGTGAIVGELFF. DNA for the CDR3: TGTGCCAGCAGCCGAGCCGGGACAGGAGCGATAGTAGGGGAGCTGTTTTTT.